This record covers a single T cell receptor beta chain. The data belong to a study of cytomegalovirus exposure and HLA in healthy donors. Study overall: From HLA-typed donors, an early data release held some 80 million unique TCRs.

The donors gave bone marrow, and they were healthy. Vbeta (60) and Jbeta (13) primers were used in the PCR. Sequencing used immunoSEQ multiplex PCR; TCRdb keeps in-frame clones, though not all of them. The sample shows 170,000 or so clones, 65% to 90% of them seen only once. Sequencing input: PBMCs. This receptor was taken from a middle-aged man in good health and CMV-seropositive.

The CDR3 loop is CASSLYGGLSTEAFF. The CDR3 nucleotides read TGTGCCAGCAGCTTATACGGGGGGCTGAGCACTGAAGCTTTCTTT. This chain joins TRBV7-9 and TRBJ1-1; possibly TRBD1 for D (6 bases). CDR1 SEHNR and CDR2 FQNEAQ come from the germline V gene (reference sequence). Deletions cut 2 bases from V and 4 bases from J, with 14 bases between. This CDR3 comprises 15 residues.